This record looks at one T cell receptor beta chain sequence and its context. Its antigen is as yet unknown. The CDR3 has 17 residues. CDR1 is SGHAT and CDR2 is FQNNGV in the germline V gene. The junction had 4 bases not matched to a gene; V was cut back by 4 bases and J by 1 base. The entry originates in a study of cytomegalovirus exposure and HLA in healthy donors. General study results and limits: According to reports, the classifier identified cytomegalovirus status with high specificity and sensitivity. In vitro data verified three CMV-associated chains as specific for CMV antigens.

The PCR used 60 Vbeta and 13 Jbeta primers. Profiled with immunoSEQ multiplex PCR; TCRdb holds only in-frame clones, not every one. The sample has 100,000 to 150,000 clones; 60% to 75% are singletons. The clonotype comes from a woman aged 50 to 60 in good health and CMV-seropositive. The V gene is TRBV11-2, the J gene TRBJ2-2, with 12 bases fitting TRBD2. The sample comprised PBMCs. The CDR3 bases are TGTGCCAGCAGCTCCCCGACTAGCGGGAGGAACACCGGGGAGCTGTTTTTT. Amino acids: CASSSPTSGRNTGELFF.